The rows below give T cell receptor beta chains drawn from one sample of a study of T cell responses to AZD1222 COVID-19 vaccine. Libraries were prepared by immunoSEQ multiplex PCR; TCRdb keeps only in-frame clonotypes and omits some of them. The sample shows roughly 170,000 clones, around 92% of them seen only once. The input for sequencing was peripheral blood, taken on day 0 of AZD1222 vaccination. Receptors originate from an adult in good health. Each CDR3 is given with its conserved first and last residue. Only part of the rows carry a size: once, few, many, or a class if the clone is expanded.

v_call	clone_size	j_call	cdr3_aa
TRBV27	.	TRBJ1-1	CASSGQPEGAFF
TRBV3-1/TRBV3-2	many	TRBJ2-7	CASSQMRGSGGAYEQYF
TRBV5-1	.	TRBJ2-1	CASSTGKPGNEQFF
TRBV4-1	.	TRBJ1-1	CASSQDPQGGSEAFF
TRBV7-2	.	TRBJ2-7	CASSLDGPGVYYEQYF
TRBV29-1	once	TRBJ2-1	CSVGGGNSYNEQFF
TRBV19	.	TRBJ1-2	CASSIKQSANYGYTF
TRBV7-9	.	TRBJ1-4	CASSLDPGGAEKLFF
TRBV5-6	.	TRBJ1-6	CASSRAEKDPLHF
TRBV19	.	TRBJ2-4	CASSDPGQTIIQYF
TRBV28	.	TRBJ2-7	CASISGGARDEQYF
TRBV6-2/TRBV6-3	.	TRBJ1-5	CASSYPGRGQPQHF
TRBV11-2	.	TRBJ2-3	CASSEQYDTQYF
TRBV5-1	.	TRBJ2-5	CASSLGAASETQYF
TRBV19	.	TRBJ1-2	CASSSIPGQPGGGYTF
TRBV9	.	TRBJ1-3	CASSASGKTGNTIYF
TRBV19	.	TRBJ1-4	CASRRRGSGEKLFF
TRBV20-1	.	TRBJ2-1	CSGITNNEQFF
TRBV29-1	.	TRBJ1-1	CSIWGGGSTEAFF
TRBV18	few	TRBJ2-1	CASSASYNEQFF
TRBV2	.	TRBJ1-1	CASNFRSEAFF
TRBV30	.	TRBJ1-1	CAWKDNENTEAFF
TRBV19	.	TRBJ2-3	CASSEYSSGQADTQYF
TRBV11-2	.	TRBJ1-5	CASSFSLGGQPQHF
TRBV27	.	TRBJ1-2	CASSLDRGLGYTF
TRBV6-5	.	TRBJ1-2	CASSYSETTTYGYTF
TRBV12-3/TRBV12-4	.	TRBJ2-4	CASSLGDLDIQYF
TRBV7-2	.	TRBJ1-1	CASSLTALNTEAFF
TRBV7-9	.	TRBJ1-5	CASSFFQGGGNQPQHF
TRBV9	.	TRBJ2-6	CASSDTGGPLVGANVLTF
TRBV12-3/TRBV12-4	.	TRBJ2-5	CASSLFRETQYF
TRBV12-5	.	TRBJ1-5	CASLHGSGTSNSSSPSNPQHF
TRBV9	.	TRBJ1-1	CASSYGGVFTEAFF
TRBV9	.	TRBJ2-2	CASSEASWSSTGELFF
TRBV6-5	.	TRBJ1-6	CASSYRYRASPLHF
TRBV4-1	.	TRBJ2-2	CASSARTSGGNTGELFF
TRBV20-1	.	TRBJ2-1	CSARPYDEQFF
TRBV7-6	.	TRBJ2-5	CASSMGWQGRKETQYF
TRBV19	.	TRBJ1-2	CASSIDFDGFYGYTF
TRBV7-9	.	TRBJ1-2	CASSQGGLTPRNYGYTF
TRBV7-9	.	TRBJ1-2	CATQIPPDSVYGYTF
TRBV18	.	TRBJ1-6	CASSPLGQGIGSPLHF
TRBV6-1	.	TRBJ1-5	CASSEEGTGVWQPQHF
TRBV18	.	TRBJ1-1	CASSRSGTGNTEAFF
TRBV29-1	.	TRBJ1-2	CSVGSPWDANYGYTF
TRBV5-1	.	TRBJ1-6	CASSFKGDFPLHF
TRBV5-1	.	TRBJ2-7	CASSLVGSEQYF
TRBV7-9	.	TRBJ1-1	CASSFGWDTEAFF
TRBV6-6	.	TRBJ1-1	CASNLQGAVTEAFF
TRBV29-1	.	TRBJ2-3	CSVDRGRADTQYF
TRBV5-7	.	TRBJ2-3	CASSLSGLAEGVTDTQYF
TRBV6-6	.	TRBJ1-6	CASSLAGQGNSPLHF
TRBV18	.	TRBJ1-5	CASSPPNQGRDQPQHF
TRBV2	.	TRBJ1-3	CASIKDGGNTIYF
TRBV2	.	TRBJ2-3	CASSPGAEGIDTQYF
TRBV2	.	TRBJ1-1	CASSAQGVGTEAFF
TRBV6-1	once	TRBJ2-7	CASSDWSTASYEQYF
TRBV6-5	.	TRBJ1-4	CASSYSRAEKLFF
TRBV7-8	.	TRBJ2-1	CASSFNGENEQFF
TRBV5-1	few	TRBJ1-6	CASSAGPNSPLHF